One sample yielded the 24 T cell receptor beta chains listed below, sequenced in a study of shared clonotypes between healthy human individuals. Clones were read by immunoSEQ multiplex PCR, and TCRdb kept only the in-frame ones, dropping some. The profile shows some 2,100,000 clones, approximately 94% of them singletons. Specimen: naive CD4+ T cells sorted from blood. As to subset: CD45RA+ positively selected. These receptors were obtained from a man between 18 and 29 years old in good health.

The rearrangement links TRBV30 to TRBJ1-4; D ambiguous. Germline V gene lookup returns CDR1 GTSNPN and CDR2 SVGIG (reference sequence). Trimming removed 0 bases from V and 7 bases from J, with 15 bases in between. The CDR3 extends over 15 amino acids. CDR3 protein: CAWSVHSKGGEKLFF. In DNA, the CDR3 is TGTGCCTGGAGTGTACACTCCAAGGGCGGTGAAAAACTGTTTTTT.

This clone was seen just once. J is TRBJ2-3 and V is TRBV9; no clear D. The CDR3 has 15 amino acids. CDR1 is SGDLS and CDR2 is YYNGEE in the germline V gene. The V and J ends lost 0 bases and 0 bases respectively, with 8 bases between them. CDR3 DNA sequence: TGTGCCAGCAGCGTAGTGGAGAGGAGCACAGATACGCAGTATTTT. The encoded protein is CASSVVERSTDTQYF. Combining the CDR3 with reference TRBV9 and TRBJ2-3 gives the whole variable domain DSGVTQTPKHLITATGQRVTLRCSPRSGDLSVYWYQQSLDQGLQFLIQYYNGEERAKGNILERFSAQQFPDLHSELNLSSLELGDSALYFCASSVVERSTDTQYFGPGTRLTVL.

Note on this clone: The same CDR3 arises from other DNA sequences in this sample as well. The chain uses TRBV18 and TRBJ2-7; D is unresolved. This CDR3 is 12 amino acids long. From germline, CDR1 is KGHSH and CDR2 LQKENI. V lost 2 bases, J lost 5 bases, and 7 bases lay in between. The DNA of the CDR3 is TGTGCCAGCTCACCAGCAGAAAACGAGCAGTACTTC. This encodes CASSPAENEQYF.

This sequence joins TRBV7-9 and TRBJ2-1; TRBD2 matches at 11 bases. The junction had 9 bases not matched to a gene; V was cut back by 6 bases and J by 2 bases. Germline V gene lookup returns CDR1 SEHNR and CDR2 FQNEAQ (reference sequence). The CDR3 sequence is 17 residues long. CDR3 coding DNA: TGTGCCAGCAGACCTGGGACTAGCGGTGGAGCCTACAATGAGCAGTTCTTC. Protein sequence: CASRPGTSGGAYNEQFF. Combining the CDR3 with reference TRBV7-9 and TRBJ2-1 gives the whole variable domain DTGVSQNPRHKITKRGQNVTFRCDPISEHNRLYWYRQTLGQGPEFLTYFQNEAQLEKSRLLSDRFSAERPKGSFSTLEIQRTEQGDSAMYLCASRPGTSGGAYNEQFFGPGTRLTVL.

J is TRBJ2-5 and V is TRBV6-1; D is unclear. The CDR3 spans 11 residues. V lost 7 bases to trimming and J lost 2 bases, with 5 bases between them. Germline CDR1 is MNHNS and CDR2 is SASEGT. This chain's CDR3 is CASTKQETQYF. CDR3 coding DNA: TGTGCCAGCACCAAACAAGAGACCCAGTACTTC.

In regard to this clone: The identical CDR3 is also encoded by other nucleotide sequences in the sample. This chain links TRBV6-6 with TRBJ2-7; 10 bases map to TRBD1. Germline values: CDR1 MNHNY, CDR2 SVGAGI (reference sequence). With V trimmed by 6 bases and J by 6 bases, 2 bases remained unmatched. The CDR3 loop spans 12 amino acids. The CDR3 is CASSRTGGEQYF. CDR3 DNA: TGTGCCAGCAGCCGGACAGGGGGCGAGCAGTACTTC.

The V gene is TRBV21-1, the J gene TRBJ2-5. TRBV21-1 is tagged as a pseudogene. The CDR3 runs 14 residues. The CDR3 here is CASSKRSYQETQYF. The DNA of the CDR3 is TGTGCCAGCAGCAAACGATCGTACCAAGAGACCCAGTACTTC.

CDR3: CASSLEGRQGKRNTQYF. The CDR3 DNA is TGCGCCAGCAGCTTGGAGGGACGACAGGGAAAGCGCAATACGCAGTATTTT. The chain couples TRBV5-1 to TRBJ2-3; 7 bases are shared with TRBD1. In germline, CDR1 is SGHRS, CDR2 YFSETQ. V shed 0 bases and J 7 bases; nucleotides not matched to a gene: 14. This CDR3 spans 17 amino acids.

The chain carries TRBV30 and TRBJ1-4; the D is unclear. Germline V gene data show CDR1 as GTSNPN and CDR2 as SVGIG (reference sequence). V lost 3 bases, J lost 6 bases, and 11 bases lay in between. There are 13 residues in the CDR3. The CDR3 loop reads CAWSPGKYEKLFF. In DNA, the CDR3 is TGTGCCTGGAGCCCTGGGAAGTATGAAAAACTGTTTTTT.

This clone has only one observation. The chain joins TRBV5-1 to TRBJ2-2; 11 bases line up with TRBD2. The CDR3 has 16 residues. V shed 2 bases and J 6 bases; nucleotides not matched to a gene: 6. Germline V lookup: CDR1 SGHRS, CDR2 YFSETQ. The CDR3: CASSLLAGVKSGELFF. DNA for the CDR3: TGCGCCAGCAGCTTACTAGCGGGAGTGAAGTCCGGGGAGCTGTTTTTT.

In its sample, this clone was seen a few times. Other nucleotide sequences from this sample produce the same CDR3. V is TRBV4-1 and J is TRBJ2-5; TRBD2 matches 7 bases. V shed 3 bases and J 2 bases; nucleotides not matched to a gene: 0. The V gene's germline CDR1 is MGHRA and CDR2 YSYEKL. The CDR3 length is 13 residues. CDR3 in amino acids: CASSQGLQETQYF. DNA of the CDR3: TGCGCCAGCAGCCAGGGACTACAAGAGACCCAGTACTTC.

This clone was counted once. The chain carries TRBV6-1 and TRBJ1-4; D is perhaps TRBD1 (6 bases). CDR3 length: 13 residues. From germline, CDR1 is MNHNS and CDR2 SASEGT. Trimming removed 6 bases at V and 8 bases at J, with 13 bases between. The CDR3 spells CASRPGGQEKLFF. The CDR3, as DNA: TGTGCCAGCAGACCCGGGGGCCAGGAAAAACTGTTTTTT.

The V call is TRBV5-6, the J call TRBJ1-2; no clear D. This CDR3 contains 12 residues. Trimming stripped 4 bases from V and 7 bases from J, with 11 bases between. Per the germline V gene, CDR1 is SGHDT and CDR2 is YYEEEE. The CDR3 DNA reads as TGTGCCAGCAGCAGGGCGATTGGTGGCTACACCTTC. Translation: CASSRAIGGYTF.

The count of this clone is one. J is TRBJ1-2 and V is TRBV27, with 8 positions matching TRBD1. Germline V gene lookup returns CDR1 MNHEY and CDR2 SMNVEV (reference sequence). V lost 6 bases to trimming and J lost 1 base; unmatched junction nucleotides: 7. CDR3 length: 15 residues. This chain's CDR3 is CASSRSGQVNYGYTF. CDR3 sequence (DNA): TGTGCCAGCAGCAGGTCGGGACAGGTTAACTATGGCTACACCTTC.

This chain connects TRBV5-1 to TRBJ2-5, with 13 bases lining up with TRBD2. V was pared by 5 bases and J by 2 bases, with 6 bases of the junction left unmatched. Germline loops: CDR1 SGHRS, CDR2 YFSETQ. This CDR3 region has 16 residues. The CDR3 sequence is CASSRTSGRSQETQYF. In DNA, the CDR3 is TGCGCCAGCAGTCGGACTAGCGGGAGATCTCAAGAGACCCAGTACTTC.

This clone has more than one count but fewer than ten. In the same sample, other DNA sequences code for this CDR3. This chain joins TRBV5-1 and TRBJ2-7; D gene ambiguous. Per the germline V gene, CDR1 is SGHRS and CDR2 is YFSETQ. The V and J ends lost 0 bases and 3 bases respectively, with 4 bases between them. This CDR3 has 12 residues. CDR3 coding DNA: TGCGCCAGCAGCTTGGACGACTACGAGCAGTACTTC. The encoded protein is CASSLDDYEQYF.

This rearrangement joins TRBV4-3 to TRBJ2-3, with D possibly matching TRBD1 (5 bases). V was clipped by 0 bases and J by 2 bases, with 12 bases between them. CDR3 length: 16 residues. Germline V lookup: CDR1 LGHNA, CDR2 YSLEER. The CDR3 DNA sequence: TGCGCCAGCAGCCAAGAAGGGGTGTACTCCACAGATACGCAGTATTTT. Translated: CASSQEGVYSTDTQYF.

V usage is TRBV4-1 and J usage is TRBJ2-7; 11 bases are shared with TRBD1. J lost 5 bases, V lost 3 bases, and 9 bases had no gene match. The CDR3 totals 16 residues. The V gene's germline CDR1 is MGHRA and CDR2 YSYEKL. CDR3: CASSHHGTGGLNEQYF. The DNA for the CDR3 is TGCGCCAGCAGCCATCATGGGACAGGGGGTTTGAACGAGCAGTACTTC.

The gene calls are TRBV6-1 and TRBJ2-1; D might be TRBD2 (7 bases). V was clipped by 2 bases and J by 0 bases, with 14 bases between them. The CDR3 is 17 residues long. Germline assignment: CDR1 MNHNS and CDR2 SASEGT. The CDR3 protein is CASSESGGASSYNEQFF. The CDR3 region has the DNA TGTGCCAGCAGTGAAAGTGGGGGGGCTAGCTCCTACAATGAGCAGTTCTTC.

The chain links TRBV5-8 to TRBJ2-1, with D possibly being TRBD1 (5 bases). The CDR3 is 14 amino acids. Deletions cut 4 bases from V and 6 bases from J, with 14 bases between. Germline V gives CDR1 SGHTS, CDR2 YDEGEE. CDR3 nucleotides: TGTGCCAGCAGCCCCACGCCAGGGCGCAATGAGCAGTTCTTC. As protein: CASSPTPGRNEQFF.

CDR3 amino acids: CATSRDGQGVEKLFF. CDR3 DNA: TGTGCCACCAGCAGAGACGGGCAGGGAGTCGAAAAACTGTTTTTT. The chain combines TRBV15 with TRBJ1-4, with a tentative D call TRBD1 (5 bases). The germline V gene has CDR1 LNHNV and CDR2 YYDKDF (reference sequence). The CDR3 contains 15 residues. Trimming cost V 0 bases and J 8 bases, with 13 bases left between them.

This chain links TRBV12-2 with TRBJ2-5; the DNA was not used to check the table's D call, TRBD1. TRBV12-2 is recorded as a pseudogene. This CDR3 comprises 15 residues. The DNA for the CDR3 is TGTGCAAGTCGCCTAAGACAGTGGGACACGGAGACCCAGTACTTC. This codes for CASRLRQWDTETQYF.

V and J are TRBV30 and TRBJ1-4; 8 bases are shared with TRBD1. CDR3 size: 14 residues. The trim removed 0 bases at V and 7 bases at J, leaving 4 bases unmatched. Looked up from germline, CDR1 is GTSNPN and CDR2 is SVGIG (reference sequence). CDR3 in amino acids: CAWSVRTGSEKLFF. The CDR3 nucleotides read TGTGCCTGGAGTGTAAGGACAGGGAGTGAAAAACTGTTTTTT.

V is TRBV7-2 and J is TRBJ2-5; 9 positions match TRBD2. There are 14 residues in the CDR3. The junction had 4 bases not matched to a gene; V was cut back by 5 bases and J by 3 bases. The germline CDR1 and CDR2 sequences are SGHTA and FQGNSA. DNA of the CDR3: TGTGCCAGCAGCCCCCGACTAGCGGAAGAGACCCAGTACTTC. Translation gives CASSPRLAEETQYF.